The present T cell receptor beta chain was sequenced within a study of T cell responses to AZD1222 COVID-19 vaccine. Study observations and caveats: Females made up more of the donors, who were largely white British, and clonal diversity may have come out too low.

The data were produced by immunoSEQ multiplex PCR, yet TCRdb's version contains in-frame clones alone and is incomplete. The profile shows about 140,000 clones, 70% to 90% of them singletons. CDR1 and CDR2 from the germline V gene are WSHSY and SAAADI. CDR3 length: 13 amino acids. Remarks on this clone: No antigen is known for it. A junction boundary mismatches the germline segment, possibly from a read error.

Analysis merged second doses at about 4 or about 12 weeks. The clonotype was recovered from an adult who received the AZD1222 COVID-19 vaccine. The genes are TRBV10-2 and TRBJ2-2; possible D gene TRBD1, 5 bases. The sample was peripheral blood, taken 28 days after the second AZD1222 dose. The CDR3 nucleotides are TGCGCCAGCTGTGACCAGGGCGCCGGGGAGCTGTTTTTT. Protein sequence: CASCDQGAGELFF.